These T cell receptor beta chains were read from a single sample in a study of blood T cell repertoires in COVID-19. Sequenced by immunoSEQ multiplex PCR; TCRdb stores in-frame clones only, minus some. The sample shows hundreds of thousands of clones, roughly 89% of them seen only once. The sample comprised PBMCs or T cells enriched from blood (not recorded which). The receptors derive from a woman in her thirties or forties who had recovered from COVID-19. Each CDR3 is given with its conserved first and last residue. The order of the fields is clone size, D gene, J gene, V gene, CDR3 DNA, CDR3 protein. A D gene is named only where the DNA matches it firmly. The size entry is marked missing in some rows and otherwise reads once, few, many or a size class.

few . TRBJ2-7 TRBV6-2/TRBV6-3 TGTGCCAGCAGTTTATTCTCCTACGAGCAGTACTTC CASSLFSYEQYF
. . TRBJ1-1 TRBV7-8 TGTGCCAGCAGCTTAGTGGGCCTGAACACTGAAGCTTTCTTT CASSLVGLNTEAFF
. TRBD1 TRBJ1-6 TRBV5-5 TGTGCCAGCAGCAATCCGGGACAGGGTTCACCCCTCCACTTT CASSNPGQGSPLHF
. TRBD2 TRBJ2-5 TRBV5-1 TGCGCCAGCAGCTTGGTCGCGGGAGGGCGCTACGAAGAGACCCAGTACTTC CASSLVAGGRYEETQYF
. . TRBJ2-7 TRBV28 TGTGCCAGCAGTCCCCACCAGGAGGCCCCGAGAGAGCAGTACTTC CASSPHQEAPREQYF
once TRBD2 TRBJ2-7 TRBV7-8 TGTGCCAGCAGCTTAGGGACTAGCAGCTACGAGCAGTACTTC CASSLGTSSYEQYF
. TRBD1 TRBJ2-7 TRBV30 TGTGCCTGGAGTGTAGGTCAGGGGGCCTACGAGCAGTACTTC CAWSVGQGAYEQYF
. . TRBJ1-6 TRBV6-2/TRBV6-3 TGTGCCAGCAGTTACCGGGCAGGGGCGAATAATTCACCCCTCCACTTT CASSYRAGANNSPLHF
. . TRBJ2-2 TRBV9 TGTGCCAGCAGCGTTCGCGAGACTAGAACCGGGGAGCTGTTTTTT CASSVRETRTGELFF
once TRBD1 TRBJ1-2 TRBV6-5 TGTGCCAGCAGGCCCCCGGGACAGAGGAACTATGGCTACACCTTC CASRPPGQRNYGYTF
. TRBD2 TRBJ2-5 TRBV29-1 TGCAGCGTTGACTTCGGGGGAGCGGGGGAAGAGACCCAGTACTTC CSVDFGGAGEETQYF
once TRBD1 TRBJ1-2 TRBV4-3 TGCGCCAGCAGCCCCAACCCAGGGGGCCACTATGGCTACACCTTC CASSPNPGGHYGYTF
. TRBD2 TRBJ2-3 TRBV7-2 TGTGCCAGCAGCTTAACTAGCGGTTACACAGATACGCAGTATTTT CASSLTSGYTDTQYF
. . TRBJ1-2 TRBV24-1 TGTGCCACCAGTGACAGCCAACGCAGGGAATTGGGCTATGGCTACACCTTC CATSDSQRRELGYGYTF
. TRBD1 TRBJ2-7 TRBV6-5 TGTGCCAGCACTGGGACAGGGAGCTACGAGCAGTACTTC CASTGTGSYEQYF
few TRBD2 TRBJ2-5 TRBV11-2 TGTGCCAGCAGCTTAGGGTTTCGAACTAGCGACCAAGAGACCCAGTACTTC CASSLGFRTSDQETQYF
. TRBD2 TRBJ2-1 TRBV11-1 TGTGCCAGCAGCCAAATGACTAGCCTTAACAATGAGCAGTTCTTC CASSQMTSLNNEQFF
. . TRBJ2-7 TRBV18 TGTGCCAGCTCACCCCGACAGGCCGAGCAGTACTTC CASSPRQAEQYF
. . TRBJ2-3 TRBV11-3 TGTGCCAGCAGCTTAGACAGGGCGACAGATACGCAGTATTTT CASSLDRATDTQYF
. TRBD2 TRBJ2-5 TRBV2 TGTGCCAGCAGCGATCCGACTAGCGGGAGGCCCCACCAAGAGACCCAGTACTTC CASSDPTSGRPHQETQYF
few . TRBJ2-1 TRBV2 TGTGCCAGCAGAGGGGAAGCAGGGGTATACAATGAGCAGTTCTTC CASRGEAGVYNEQFF
. TRBD1 TRBJ1-2 TRBV10-3 TGTGCCATCAGTGAGGGGGACAGGGTTCCTTATGGCTACACCTTC CAISEGDRVPYGYTF
. TRBD1 TRBJ1-6 TRBV28 TGTGCCAGCAGTTTGTGGGGGGGACAGGGTATCGGCTCACCCCTCCACTTT CASSLWGGQGIGSPLHF
. . TRBJ1-3 TRBV30 TGTGCCTCCCGAGGCACTGCAATCTCTGGAAACACCATATATTTT CASRGTAISGNTIYF
. TRBD2 TRBJ2-7 TRBV18 TGTGCCAGCTCACCAATGGCTAGCGGGAGCTCCTACGAGCAGTACTTC CASSPMASGSSYEQYF
. . TRBJ1-5 TRBV6-1 TGTGCCAGCAGTGAAAGGGGGAATCAGCCCCAGCATTTT CASSERGNQPQHF
. TRBD2 TRBJ2-1 TRBV5-4 TGTGCCAGCAGCTTAAAGGGTAGCGGGAGGCATGAGCAGTTCTTC CASSLKGSGRHEQFF
few . TRBJ1-4 TRBV28 TGTGCCAGCAGTTTAGAGCCGAGTGAAAAACTGTTTTTT CASSLEPSEKLFF
. . TRBJ2-7 TRBV6-1 TGTGCCAGCAGTGAGGGTTCGGCGGGCCACGAGCAGTACTTC CASSEGSAGHEQYF
few TRBD1 TRBJ2-7 TRBV5-1 TGCGCCAGCTCCCGGACAGGTCTCGGGGAGCAGTACTTC CASSRTGLGEQYF
once TRBD1 TRBJ1-4 TRBV9 TGTGCCAGCAGCTTTACAGGGGTGAATAATGAAAAACTGTTTTTT CASSFTGVNNEKLFF
. TRBD2 TRBJ2-1 TRBV7-3 TGTGCCAGCAGCCCAGGGACTAGCTTTAACAATGAGCAGTTCTTC CASSPGTSFNNEQFF
. TRBD2 TRBJ2-3 TRBV9 TGTGCCAGCAGCGTAGGTTCGGGAGGAGTAGATACGCAGTATTTT CASSVGSGGVDTQYF
. . TRBJ2-7 TRBV30 TGTGCCTGGAGCGCGACTACCAGAGGAACGGACGAGCAGTACTTC CAWSATTRGTDEQYF
. . TRBJ2-5 TRBV28 TGTGCCAGCAGTTTCAGGGACCAAGAGACCCAGTACTTC CASSFRDQETQYF
. . TRBJ1-4 TRBV4-1 TGCGCCAGCAGCCGGCGGACAATAGTAGGTGAAAAACTGTTTTTT CASSRRTIVGEKLFF
. TRBD2 TRBJ2-1 TRBV6-6 TGTGCCAGCAGCTCCGGGACTAGGTGGTACAATGAGCAGTTCTTC CASSSGTRWYNEQFF
. TRBD1 TRBJ1-4 TRBV18 TGTGCCAGCTCACCGGCGTCACAGGGGGGTAATGAAAAACTGTTTTTT CASSPASQGGNEKLFF
few . TRBJ2-1 TRBV7-9 TGTGCCAGCAGCCCCCTTAGTCTTCGGGAGCAGTTCTTC CASSPLSLREQFF
. . TRBJ2-3 TRBV5-4 TGTGCCAGCAGCTTGGGGGACATAAGCACAGATACGCAGTATTTT CASSLGDISTDTQYF
. . TRBJ1-2 TRBV28 TGTGCCAGCAGTTTACAGGGTCCCTATGGCTACACCTTC CASSLQGPYGYTF
. TRBD2 TRBJ2-3 TRBV9 TGTGCCAGCAGCGCACGTAGGGGGGCTAGCGGGAGCGCAGATACGCAGTATTTT CASSARRGASGSADTQYF
. TRBD2 TRBJ2-3 TRBV7-2 TGTGCCAGCAGCGCGGGACTAGTTCAATCAGATACGCAGTATTTT CASSAGLVQSDTQYF
. . TRBJ1-5 TRBV28 TGTGCCAGCAGTTTTGGCCAAATCAATCAGCCCCAGCATTTT CASSFGQINQPQHF
. TRBD2 TRBJ2-1 TRBV28 TGTGCCAGCAGTTTGGGACTAGCGGGAGGGCTTGGCGGTAGAAATGAGCAGTTCTTC CASSLGLAGGLGGRNEQFF
. . TRBJ1-1 TRBV2 TGTGCCAGCACCCGAGAGGGGGTTGGCACTGAAGCTTTCTTT CASTREGVGTEAFF